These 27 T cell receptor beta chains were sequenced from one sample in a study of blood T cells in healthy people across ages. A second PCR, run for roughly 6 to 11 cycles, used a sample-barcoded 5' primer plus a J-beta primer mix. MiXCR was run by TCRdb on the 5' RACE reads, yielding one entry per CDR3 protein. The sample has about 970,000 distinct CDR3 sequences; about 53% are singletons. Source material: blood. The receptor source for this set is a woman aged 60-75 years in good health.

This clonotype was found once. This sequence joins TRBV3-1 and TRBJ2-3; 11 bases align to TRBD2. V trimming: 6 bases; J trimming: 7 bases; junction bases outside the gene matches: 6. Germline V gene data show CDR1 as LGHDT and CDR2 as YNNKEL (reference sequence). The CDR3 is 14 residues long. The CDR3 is CASSRGTSGHTQYF. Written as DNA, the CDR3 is TGTGCCAGCAGTCGCGGGACTAGCGGTCATACGCAGTATTTT.

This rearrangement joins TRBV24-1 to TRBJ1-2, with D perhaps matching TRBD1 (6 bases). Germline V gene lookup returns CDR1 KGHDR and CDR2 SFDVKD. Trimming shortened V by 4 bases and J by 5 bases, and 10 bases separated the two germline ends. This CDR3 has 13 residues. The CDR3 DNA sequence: TGTGCCACCAGTGACCTCAGGGGATATGGCTACACCTTC. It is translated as CATSDLRGYGYTF.

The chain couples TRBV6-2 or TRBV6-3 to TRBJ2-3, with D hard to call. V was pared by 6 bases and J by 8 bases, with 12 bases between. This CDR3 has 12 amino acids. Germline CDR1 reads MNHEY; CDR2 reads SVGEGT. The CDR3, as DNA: TGTGCCAGCAGATGGGGTTCGGGTACGCAGTATTTT. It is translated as CASRWGSGTQYF.

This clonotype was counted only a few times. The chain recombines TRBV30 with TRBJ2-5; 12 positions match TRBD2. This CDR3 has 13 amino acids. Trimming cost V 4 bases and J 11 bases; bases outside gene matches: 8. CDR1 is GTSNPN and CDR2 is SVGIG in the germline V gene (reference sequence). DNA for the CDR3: TGTGCCTGGAAGACTAGCGGGAGATATGAGCAGTACTTC. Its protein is CAWKTSGRYEQYF. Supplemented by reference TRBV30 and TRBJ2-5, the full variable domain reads SQTIHQWPATLVQPVGSPLSLECTVEGTSNPNLYWYRQAAGRGLQLLFYSVGIGQISSEVPQNLSASRPQDRQFILSSKKLLLSDSGFYLCAWKTSGRYEQYFGPGTRLLVL.

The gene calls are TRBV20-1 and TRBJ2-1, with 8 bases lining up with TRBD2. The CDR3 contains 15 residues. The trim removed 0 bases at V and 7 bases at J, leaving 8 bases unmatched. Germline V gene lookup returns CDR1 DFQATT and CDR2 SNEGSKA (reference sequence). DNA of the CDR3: TGCAGTGCTAGAGATCGGAGCGGGGGAAAAAATGAGCAGTTCTTC. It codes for CSARDRSGGKNEQFF.

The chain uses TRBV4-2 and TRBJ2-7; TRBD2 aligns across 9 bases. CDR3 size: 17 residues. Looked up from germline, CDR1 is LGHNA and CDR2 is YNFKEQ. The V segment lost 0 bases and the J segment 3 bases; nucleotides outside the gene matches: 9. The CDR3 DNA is TGTGCCAGCAGCCAAGACTCTGGAATAGCGGGGGTCTACGAGCAGTACTTC. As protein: CASSQDSGIAGVYEQYF.

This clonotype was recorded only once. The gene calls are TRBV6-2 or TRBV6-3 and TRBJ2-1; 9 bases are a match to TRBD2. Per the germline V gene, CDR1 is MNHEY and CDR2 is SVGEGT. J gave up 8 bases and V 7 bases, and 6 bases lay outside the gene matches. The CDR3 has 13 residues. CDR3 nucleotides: TGTGCCAGCAAGCCTAGCGGGAATGATGAGCAGTTCTTC. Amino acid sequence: CASKPSGNDEQFF.

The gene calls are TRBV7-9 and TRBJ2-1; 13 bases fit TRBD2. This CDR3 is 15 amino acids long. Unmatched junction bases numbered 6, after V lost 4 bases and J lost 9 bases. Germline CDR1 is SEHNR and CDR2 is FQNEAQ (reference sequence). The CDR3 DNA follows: TGTGCCAGCAGCTCCACGAGACTAGCGGGAGGTGAGCAGTTCTTC. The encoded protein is CASSSTRLAGGEQFF.

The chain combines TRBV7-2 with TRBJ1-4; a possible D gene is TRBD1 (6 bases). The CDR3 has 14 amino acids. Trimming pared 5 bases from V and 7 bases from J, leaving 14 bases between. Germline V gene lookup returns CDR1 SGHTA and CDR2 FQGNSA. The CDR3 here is CASSPGHPSEKLFF. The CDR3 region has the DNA TGTGCCAGCAGCCCGGGACACCCTAGTGAAAAACTGTTTTTT.

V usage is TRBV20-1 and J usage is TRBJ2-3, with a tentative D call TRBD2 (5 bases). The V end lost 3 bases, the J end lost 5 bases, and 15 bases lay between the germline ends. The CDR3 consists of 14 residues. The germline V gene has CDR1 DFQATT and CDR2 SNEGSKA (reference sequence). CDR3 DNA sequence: TGCAGTGCTAGTCCTAGCTCTAAGATAGATACGCAGTATTTT. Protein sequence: CSASPSSKIDTQYF.

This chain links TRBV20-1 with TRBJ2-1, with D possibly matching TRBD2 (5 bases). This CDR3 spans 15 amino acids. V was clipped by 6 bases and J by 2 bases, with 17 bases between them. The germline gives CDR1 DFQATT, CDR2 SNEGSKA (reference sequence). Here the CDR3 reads CSAQSLVGAYNEQFF. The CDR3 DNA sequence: TGCAGTGCACAGAGCTTAGTCGGGGCCTACAATGAGCAGTTCTTC.

The CDR3 DNA reads TGCGCCAGCAGCCTCCTCAGTAGCGGGAGGGACTACGAGCAGTACTTC. This codes for CASSLLSSGRDYEQYF. This chain links TRBV4-1 with TRBJ2-7, with 11 bases aligning to TRBD2. The CDR3 has 16 amino acids. The junction had 8 bases not matched to a gene; V was cut back by 4 bases and J by 3 bases. Per the germline V gene, CDR1 is MGHRA and CDR2 is YSYEKL.

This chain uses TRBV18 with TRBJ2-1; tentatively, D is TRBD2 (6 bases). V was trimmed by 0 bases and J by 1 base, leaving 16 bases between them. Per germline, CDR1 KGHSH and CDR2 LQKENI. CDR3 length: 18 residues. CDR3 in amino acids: CASSPPGRGTFSYNEQFF. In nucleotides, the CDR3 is TGTGCCAGCTCACCACCCGGACGGGGGACCTTTTCCTACAATGAGCAGTTCTTC.

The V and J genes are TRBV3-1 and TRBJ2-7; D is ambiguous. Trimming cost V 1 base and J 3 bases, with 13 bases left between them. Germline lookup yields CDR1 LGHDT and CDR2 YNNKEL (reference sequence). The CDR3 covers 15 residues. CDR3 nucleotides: TGTGCCAGCAGCCAAGGCCACTTACCGGTCTACGAGCAGTACTTC. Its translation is CASSQGHLPVYEQYF.

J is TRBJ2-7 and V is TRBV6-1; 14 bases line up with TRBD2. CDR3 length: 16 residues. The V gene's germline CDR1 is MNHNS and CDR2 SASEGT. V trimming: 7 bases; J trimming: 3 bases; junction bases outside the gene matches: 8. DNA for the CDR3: TGTGCCAGCAAGGGACTAGCGGGAGCCCTCTACTACGAGCAGTACTTC. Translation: CASKGLAGALYYEQYF.

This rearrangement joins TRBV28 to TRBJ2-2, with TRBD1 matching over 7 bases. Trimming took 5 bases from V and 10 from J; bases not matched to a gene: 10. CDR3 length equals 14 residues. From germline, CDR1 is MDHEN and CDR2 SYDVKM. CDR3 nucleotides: TGTGCCAGCAGTCGAGGGACAGTCCGTGAGGAGCTGTTTTTT. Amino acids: CASSRGTVREELFF. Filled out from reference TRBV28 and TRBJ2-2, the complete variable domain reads DVKVTQSSRYLVKRTGEKVFLECVQDMDHENMFWYRQDPGLGLRLIYFSYDVKMKEKGDIPEGYSVSREKKERFSLILESASTNQTSMYLCASSRGTVREELFFGEGSRLTVL.

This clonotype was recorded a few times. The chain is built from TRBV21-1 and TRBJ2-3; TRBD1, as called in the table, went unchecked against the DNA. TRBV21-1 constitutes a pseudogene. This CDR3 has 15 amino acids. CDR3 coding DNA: TGTGCCAGCAGCTCCCGGGACAGAATCACAGATACGCAGTATTTT. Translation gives CASSSRDRITDTQYF.

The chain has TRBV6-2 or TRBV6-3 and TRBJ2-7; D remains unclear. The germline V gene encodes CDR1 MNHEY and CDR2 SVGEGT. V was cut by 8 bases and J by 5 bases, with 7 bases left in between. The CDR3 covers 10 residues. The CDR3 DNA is TGTGCCAGCGCTACTCACGAGCAGTACTTC. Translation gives CASATHEQYF.

The CDR3 protein is CASWGVNEKLFF. Written as DNA, the CDR3 is TGTGCCAGCTGGGGGGTTAATGAAAAACTGTTTTTT. V usage is TRBV21-1 and J usage is TRBJ1-4; no check of the table's D call, TRBD1, against the DNA was made. TRBV21-1 is marked as a pseudogene. The CDR3 sequence is 12 residues long.

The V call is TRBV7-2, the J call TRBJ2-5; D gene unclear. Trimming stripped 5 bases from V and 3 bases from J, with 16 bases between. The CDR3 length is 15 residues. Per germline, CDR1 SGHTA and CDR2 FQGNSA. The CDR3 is CASSGQAQVKETQYF. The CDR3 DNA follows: TGTGCCAGCAGCGGCCAAGCGCAGGTTAAAGAGACCCAGTACTTC. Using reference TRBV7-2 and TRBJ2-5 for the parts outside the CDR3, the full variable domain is GAGVSQSPSNKVTEKGKDVELRCDPISGHTALYWYRQSLGQGLEFLIYFQGNSAPDKSGLPSDRFSAERTGGSVSTLTIQRTQQEDSAVYLCASSGQAQVKETQYFGPGTRLLVL.

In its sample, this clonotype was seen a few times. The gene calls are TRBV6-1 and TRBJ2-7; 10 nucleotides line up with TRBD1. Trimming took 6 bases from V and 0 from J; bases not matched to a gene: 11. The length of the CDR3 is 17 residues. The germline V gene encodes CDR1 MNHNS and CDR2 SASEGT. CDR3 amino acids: CASSHLSGTGDSYEQYF. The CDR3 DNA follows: TGTGCCAGCAGCCACCTCTCCGGGACAGGGGACTCCTACGAGCAGTACTTC.

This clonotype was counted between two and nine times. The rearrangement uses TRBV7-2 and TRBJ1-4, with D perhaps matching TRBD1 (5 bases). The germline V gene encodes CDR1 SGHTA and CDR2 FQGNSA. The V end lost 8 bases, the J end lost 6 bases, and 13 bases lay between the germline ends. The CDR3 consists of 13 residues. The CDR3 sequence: CASRRGMDEKLFF. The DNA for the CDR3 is TGTGCCAGCCGCCGGGGGATGGATGAAAAACTGTTTTTT.

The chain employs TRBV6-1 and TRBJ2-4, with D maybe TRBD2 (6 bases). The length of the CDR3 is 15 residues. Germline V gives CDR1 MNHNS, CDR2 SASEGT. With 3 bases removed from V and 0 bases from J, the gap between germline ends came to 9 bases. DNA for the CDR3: TGTGCCAGCAGTGACCAGGGACTAGCCAAAAACATTCAGTACTTC. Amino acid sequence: CASSDQGLAKNIQYF.

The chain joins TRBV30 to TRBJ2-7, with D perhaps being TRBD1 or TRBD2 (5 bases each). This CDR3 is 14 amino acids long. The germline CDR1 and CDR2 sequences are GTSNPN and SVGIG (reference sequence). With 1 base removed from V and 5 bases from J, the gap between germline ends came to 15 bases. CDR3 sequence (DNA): TGTGCCTGGAGTGCGAGCAGGGCGCGGGACGAGCAGTACTTC. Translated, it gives CAWSASRARDEQYF.

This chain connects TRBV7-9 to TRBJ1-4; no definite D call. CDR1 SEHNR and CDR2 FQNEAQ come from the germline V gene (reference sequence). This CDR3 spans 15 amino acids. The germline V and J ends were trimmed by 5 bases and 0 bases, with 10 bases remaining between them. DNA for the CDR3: TGTGCCAGCAGCCCAAGACAAGCAACTAATGAAAAACTGTTTTTT. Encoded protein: CASSPRQATNEKLFF.

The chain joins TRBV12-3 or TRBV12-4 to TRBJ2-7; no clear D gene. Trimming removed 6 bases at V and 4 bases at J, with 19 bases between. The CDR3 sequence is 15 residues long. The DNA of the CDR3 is TGTGCCAGCAGCTATGTCCCCGACCGTTCTTACGAGCAGTACTTC. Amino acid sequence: CASSYVPDRSYEQYF.

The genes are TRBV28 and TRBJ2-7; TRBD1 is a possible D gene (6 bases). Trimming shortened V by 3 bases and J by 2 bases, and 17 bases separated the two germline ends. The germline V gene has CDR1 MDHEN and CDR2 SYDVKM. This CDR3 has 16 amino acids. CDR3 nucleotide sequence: TGTGCCAGCAGTTTCGGCATACGGGACAACGCCTACGAGCAGTACTTC. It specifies CASSFGIRDNAYEQYF.